This T cell receptor beta chain was obtained from a study of blood T cell repertoires in COVID-19. On the study more broadly: Samples came from the United States, Italy and Spain, spanning acute and convalescent COVID-19. Nucleic acid was either cDNA or gDNA, and it came from T cells, B-cell-depleted T cells, or PBMCs.

The germline V gene encodes CDR1 LGHNT and CDR2 FRNRAP. The ends were cut back, 2 bases at V and 5 bases at J, with 22 bases in the middle. CDR3 length: 18 residues. Per the original data handling: By means of reference gene primer amplification, nucleated cell counts were estimated. Only in-frame clones appear in the TCRdb table, and some are missing; sequencing was by immunoSEQ multiplex PCR. V, J and clone size are those of that table, while D and trimming were read from the DNA. The repertoire holds roughly 97,000 clones, with about 88% as singletons. The receptor comes from a human donor in a cohort sampled during active COVID-19. The chain combines TRBV12-5 with TRBJ2-1; TRBD1 might be the D (6 bases). The sequenced sample was peripheral blood. The CDR3: CASGLPPGVTGNNNEQFF. DNA of the CDR3: TGTGCTAGTGGTTTGCCACCTGGGGTAACAGGGAATAACAATGAGCAGTTCTTC.